This is a list of T cell receptor beta chains from one sample in a study of memory CD8 T cells in hepatitis C reinfection. Assay: immunoSEQ multiplex PCR; the TCRdb copy retains only in-frame clones and omits some. The data show 45,000 to 65,000 clones, roughly 90% seen once. The material sequenced was naive CD8+ T cells sorted from blood. The receptors derive from a young man with hepatitis C virus infection. CDR3s include the opening cysteine and the closing phenylalanine or tryptophan. D genes are given only for firm matches. A row's size may be missing; if present it is once, few, many or a size class.

J gene	clone size	CDR3 length	V gene	D gene	CDR3 DNA	CDR3 protein
TRBJ2-5	.	13	TRBV29-1	.	TGCAGCGTTGAAGACAGGGGAGAAGAGACCCAGTACTTC	CSVEDRGEETQYF
TRBJ2-3	once	16	TRBV28	.	TGTGCCAGCAGTTTAAGACCGGAGGAGGTCACAGATACGCAGTATTTT	CASSLRPEEVTDTQYF
TRBJ2-3	once	14	TRBV6-1	TRBD1	TGTGCCAGCAGTTGGACAGGGGCAAGGGATACGCAGTATTTT	CASSWTGARDTQYF
TRBJ2-1	.	16	TRBV7-9	TRBD1	TGTGCCAGCAGCTTAGGAGCAGGGGACAGGGTTGATGAGCAGTTCTTC	CASSLGAGDRVDEQFF
TRBJ2-5	.	13	TRBV5-5	.	TGTGCCAGCAGCCCTCCGGACCAAGAGACCCAGTACTTC	CASSPPDQETQYF
TRBJ1-2	.	16	TRBV4-1	TRBD1	TGCGCCAGCAGCCATTCCGGGACAGGGGAAAACTATGGCTACACCTTC	CASSHSGTGENYGYTF
TRBJ2-1	.	15	TRBV7-9	TRBD2	TGTGCCAGCAGCACCCCCCGGACTAGCGGGAATGAGCAGTTCTTC	CASSTPRTSGNEQFF
TRBJ2-5	.	17	TRBV9	TRBD2	TGTGCCAGCAGTCCCGGGACTAGCGGGGGGGCTGGGGAGACCCAGTACTTC	CASSPGTSGGAGETQYF
TRBJ1-3	.	13	TRBV6-5	.	TGTGCCAGCAGTTACTCGCCGGCAGGTCCTCAATATTTT	CASSYSPAGPQYF
TRBJ2-5	.	17	TRBV4-1	TRBD2	TGCGCCAGCAGCCTCTTCGGACTAGCGGACTTCCAAGAGACCCAGTACTTC	CASSLFGLADFQETQYF
TRBJ1-1	.	13	TRBV27	TRBD1	TGTGCCAGCGGCGGACAGGGGGACACTGAAGCTTTCTTT	CASGGQGDTEAFF
TRBJ1-5	.	15	TRBV2	.	TGTGCCAGCAGTGAAGCCGGCAGAACAGATCAGCCCCAGCATTTT	CASSEAGRTDQPQHF
TRBJ1-5	.	19	TRBV7-2	.	TGTGCCAGCAGCTTAGGGCAGGTGAACCATCCCCCCAGCAATCAGCCCCAGCATTTT	CASSLGQVNHPPSNQPQHF
TRBJ1-1	.	17	TRBV11-2	.	TGTGCCAGCAGCTTAGACTCTCGGGGGTACGTTGGCACTGAAGCTTTCTTT	CASSLDSRGYVGTEAFF
TRBJ1-2	.	15	TRBV7-9	.	TGTGCCAGCAGCTTAGCAAACGAGGGCCCCTTTGGCTACACCTTC	CASSLANEGPFGYTF
TRBJ2-1	once	14	TRBV9	TRBD2	TGTGCCAGCAGCCGAGGATCGCGGGGGAATGAGCAGTTCTTC	CASSRGSRGNEQFF
TRBJ1-6	.	14	TRBV7-9	.	TGTGCCAGCAGCTACGGGGGTGGTAATTCACCCCTCCACTTT	CASSYGGGNSPLHF
TRBJ2-5	.	15	TRBV7-2	TRBD1	TGTGCCAGCAGCTTCCCCGGGACAGGGGAAGAGACCCAGTACTTC	CASSFPGTGEETQYF
TRBJ1-1	few	15	TRBV6-1	TRBD1	TGTGCCAGCAGTGAAGGGGGCAGGGGGTCCACTGAAGCTTTCTTT	CASSEGGRGSTEAFF
TRBJ2-5	.	13	TRBV7-9	.	TGTGCCAGCAGCCCCCCCCTCGCCGGGACCCAGTACTTC	CASSPPLAGTQYF
TRBJ1-3	.	13	TRBV5-4	.	TGTGCCAGCAGCGTCGGGACTGGAAACACCATATATTTT	CASSVGTGNTIYF
TRBJ2-1	.	18	TRBV7-8	TRBD2	TGTGCCAGCAGCTTAGAGGGGCTAGCGGAACCCGTTTACAATGAGCAGTTCTTC	CASSLEGLAEPVYNEQFF
TRBJ2-4	.	16	TRBV7-9	.	TGTGCCAGCAGCCCACTTGCCGGGTTAGCCAAAAACATTCAGTACTTC	CASSPLAGLAKNIQYF
TRBJ1-6	once	14	TRBV9	.	TGTGCCAGCAGCGTATCCGGGGGGAATTCACCCCTCCACTTT	CASSVSGGNSPLHF
TRBJ1-1	.	12	TRBV7-9	.	TGTGCCAGCAGCCTTTCAGGGATTGAAGCTTTCTTT	CASSLSGIEAFF
TRBJ2-3	.	15	TRBV4-1	.	TGCGCCAGCAGCCAAGAGGAGTTCCCCACAGATACGCAGTATTTT	CASSQEEFPTDTQYF
TRBJ2-7	.	14	TRBV27	TRBD2	TGTGCCAGCAGACCGGGACTAGCTCATATCGAGCAGTACTTC	CASRPGLAHIEQYF
TRBJ2-7	.	15	TRBV4-1	.	TGCGCCAGCAGCCAAGAAAGGGGACTTCACTACGAGCAGTACTTC	CASSQERGLHYEQYF
TRBJ2-7	.	14	TRBV2	TRBD2	TGTGCCAGCAGTGAACCAGCGGGAGATGTCTGGCAGTACTTC	CASSEPAGDVWQYF
TRBJ2-7	.	15	TRBV4-1	TRBD2	TGCGCCAGCAGCCGGACTAGCGGGAGTAAATACGAGCAGTACTTC	CASSRTSGSKYEQYF
TRBJ2-5	.	14	TRBV5-1	.	TGCGCCAGCAGCGGGACACCGGGTGAAGAGACCCAGTACTTC	CASSGTPGEETQYF
TRBJ2-7	.	14	TRBV5-4	TRBD2	TGTGCCAGCAGAGCTAGCGGGAGTTCCTACGAGCAGTACTTC	CASRASGSSYEQYF
TRBJ1-2	.	15	TRBV4-1	.	TGCGCCAGCAGCCAAGAGATGGGGGCCAACTATGGCTACACCTTC	CASSQEMGANYGYTF
TRBJ2-7	once	14	TRBV27	.	TGTGCCAGCAGTTTATCACTAAGCTCCTACGAGCAGTACTTC	CASSLSLSSYEQYF
TRBJ2-7	.	12	TRBV25-1	.	TGTGCCAGCAGCCATGGGAGTGGCGAGCAGTACTTC	CASSHGSGEQYF
TRBJ2-7	.	15	TRBV28	TRBD1	TGTGCCAGCAGTTTACCAGGACAGGGGGTTTACGAGCAGTACTTC	CASSLPGQGVYEQYF
TRBJ2-1	.	17	TRBV2	TRBD2	TGTGCCAGCAGTAATTCGGGACTAGCGGGAGGGCTCTATGAGCAGTTCTTC	CASSNSGLAGGLYEQFF
TRBJ2-7	.	18	TRBV7-9	TRBD2	TGTGCCAGCAGCACCGCCTCCGGGACTAGCGGGAGAGCGTACGAGCAGTACTTC	CASSTASGTSGRAYEQYF
TRBJ1-5	.	13	TRBV2	TRBD1	TGTGCCAGCAGTACAGGGGGCGGACAGCCCCAGCATTTT	CASSTGGGQPQHF
TRBJ1-1	.	13	TRBV27	.	TGTGCCAGCAGTTTAATGGGGGGGTCTGAAGCTTTCTTT	CASSLMGGSEAFF
TRBJ2-7	.	17	TRBV5-1	TRBD1	TGCGCCAGCAGCTTGGAATACCCAGGGGGCGCGGTGTACGAGCAGTACTTC	CASSLEYPGGAVYEQYF
TRBJ2-1	once	15	TRBV6-4	TRBD2	TGTGCCACCTCGGGACTAGCGGGAGACTACAATGAGCAGTTCTTC	CATSGLAGDYNEQFF
TRBJ2-5	.	14	TRBV27	.	TGTGCCAGCAGTGCCTCCGGGACTCAAGAGACCCAGTACTTC	CASSASGTQETQYF
TRBJ2-1	.	15	TRBV5-1	.	TGCGCCAGCAGCACAACGGGGGACGGAGTGAATGAGCAGTTCTTC	CASSTTGDGVNEQFF